This T cell receptor (beta chain) was captured in a study of T-cell reconstitution after alpha-beta-depleted transplantation in children. This CDR3 is built from 16 residues. With 3 bases removed from V and 4 bases from J, the gap between germline ends came to 15 bases. CDR1 and CDR2 from the germline V gene are SGHNT and YENEEA. Unique molecular identifiers were used in preparing the TCRbeta library. Each CDR3 protein is one row after TCRdb ran MiXCR on the PCR reads. The sample shows about 980,000 distinct CDR3 sequences, about 31% of them seen only once. General study results and limits: Alpha-beta T cells about two months after transplant reportedly derived from several hundred expanded graft clones. In some patients, recipient T cells and intrathymic progenitors surviving conditioning explained high day-60 diversity. It was newly produced T cells that mostly accounted for T-cell counts and diversity one year after transplant.

This clonotype occurred once. Its antigen is currently unknown. The V and J genes are TRBV11-3 and TRBJ2-2, with a tentative D call TRBD1 (6 bases). This material consisted of PBMCs, mostly from graft donor cells, taken 360 days after TCRalphabeta/CD19-depleted stem cell transplant. The clonotype comes from a boy less than two years old who had a stem cell transplant for SCID, so the T cells may come from the graft donor. The CDR3 nucleotides read TGTGCCAGCAGCTTGAGGGCAGGGGCAAGCACCGGGGAGCTGTTTTTT. Its translation is CASSLRAGASTGELFF.